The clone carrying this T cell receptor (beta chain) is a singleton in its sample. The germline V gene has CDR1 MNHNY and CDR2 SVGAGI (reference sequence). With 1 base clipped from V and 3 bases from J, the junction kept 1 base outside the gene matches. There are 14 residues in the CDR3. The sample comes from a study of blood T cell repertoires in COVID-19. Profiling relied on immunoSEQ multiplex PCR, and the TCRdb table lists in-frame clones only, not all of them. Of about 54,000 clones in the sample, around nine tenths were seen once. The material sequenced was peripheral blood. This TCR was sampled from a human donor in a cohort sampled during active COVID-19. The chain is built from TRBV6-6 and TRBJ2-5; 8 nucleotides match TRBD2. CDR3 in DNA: TGTGCCAGCAGTTACTGGCGGGGGGAAGAGACCCAGTACTTC. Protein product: CASSYWRGEETQYF.